This TCR beta chain was retrieved from a study of cytomegalovirus exposure and HLA in healthy donors. The study, taken as a whole, reports: Presence/absence analysis assumed near-uniform sequencing depth across donors. A cluster of highly shared sequence variants was likely a sequencing artifact. Looking again later, the authors saw that most CMV-associated TCR beta chains seemed HLA-restricted.

Germline CDR1 and CDR2: MGHRA and YSYEKL. The V end lost 0 bases, the J end lost 3 bases, and 26 bases lay between the germline ends. This CDR3 spans 20 amino acids. On this clone itself: Its matching antigen is unknown.

13 Jbeta primers and 60 Vbeta primers were used for the PCR. The protocol was immunoSEQ multiplex PCR, while the TCRdb copy is restricted to in-frame clones and leaves out a portion. This sample yields over 110,000 clones, of which approximately 70% are seen a single time; around 1.4% belongs to the top ten. Input material: PBMCs. This TCR came from a woman aged 40 to 50 in good health and CMV-seronegative. The chain combines TRBV4-1 with TRBJ1-1, with no clear D. As DNA, the CDR3 is TGCGCCAGCAGCCAAGAAGACCCCGACCCGCTAGGGAGGTACGACACTGAAGCTTTCTTT. The encoded protein is CASSQEDPDPLGRYDTEAFF.